A selection of T cell receptor beta chains follows, all from one sample in a study of OX40 agonist ivuxolimab in advanced cancers. TCRdb's copy holds only in-frame clones and misses some; the assay was immunoSEQ multiplex PCR. Of tens of thousands of clones in the sample, 75% to 90% were seen once. This specimen consisted of CD4+ or CD8+ T cells sorted from blood, obtained in a trial of the OX40 agonist ivuxolimab. These receptors were obtained from an adult with an advanced solid tumor such as melanoma, head and neck, liver or kidney cancer. CDR3s include the opening cysteine and the closing phenylalanine or tryptophan. A D gene is named only where the DNA matches it firmly. Clone size is given for some rows only: seen once, a few or many times, or a class if the clone is expanded.

abundance	d_gene	j_gene	v_gene	CDR3nt	CDR3aa
NA	NA	TRBJ2-2	TRBV2	TGTGCCAGCAGTCGGGAAGGGGCTGTGACCGGGGAGCTGTTTTTT	CASSREGAVTGELFF
NA	NA	TRBJ1-4	TRBV28	TGTGCCAGCACGGGTAAGTTTTTT	CASTGKFF
NA	TRBD1	TRBJ2-3	TRBV18	TGTGCCAGCTCACCGTTTACCGGGACAGCGTCGGGAGATACGCAGTATTTT	CASSPFTGTASGDTQYF
NA	NA	TRBJ2-2	TRBV19	TGTGCCAGTAGTAGCCGAACCGGGGAGCTGTTTTTT	CASSSRTGELFF
NA	NA	TRBJ2-2	TRBV19	TGTGCCAGTAGTATAGATCGAATCGGGAGCGCATCCGGGGAGCTGTTTTTT	CASSIDRIGSASGELFF
NA	TRBD1	TRBJ1-2	TRBV7-2	TGTGCCAGCAGACTACAGGGGGCAGGAAAGGGCTACACCTTC	CASRLQGAGKGYTF
NA	NA	TRBJ1-2	TRBV5-8	TGTGCCAGCAGCCCGCTGTGGTATGGCTACACCTTC	CASSPLWYGYTF
NA	NA	TRBJ1-4	TRBV7-6	TGTGCCAGCAGCTGGCGGGAGGGCGGGGAAAAACTGTTTTTT	CASSWREGGEKLFF
NA	NA	TRBJ2-5	TRBV7-9	TGTGCCAGCAGGGGGGACGGTGGGCGGAACCAAGAGACCCAGTACTTC	CASRGDGGRNQETQYF
NA	TRBD2	TRBJ2-1	TRBV28	TGTGCCAGCAGTTTAATGGGACTAGCGGACTCCTACAATGAGCAGTTCTTC	CASSLMGLADSYNEQFF
NA	NA	TRBJ1-1	TRBV18	TGTGCCAGCTCGCTACAGGGTACTGAAGCTTTCTTT	CASSLQGTEAFF
NA	NA	TRBJ1-1	TRBV18	TGTGCCAGCTCACGGGGCATGGGGACTGAAGCTTTCTTT	CASSRGMGTEAFF
NA	TRBD1	TRBJ1-4	TRBV6-5	TGTGCCAGCAAGAGGACAGGGCTTGGAAAACTGTTTTTT	CASKRTGLGKLFF
NA	NA	TRBJ1-2	TRBV7-3	TGTGCCAGCAGCCCCGGGACGGCTAACTATGGCTACACCTTC	CASSPGTANYGYTF
NA	TRBD2	TRBJ2-1	TRBV4-1	TGCGCCAGCAGCCAATCAGGAGCGGGAGTGGCCAATGAGCAGTTCTTC	CASSQSGAGVANEQFF
NA	NA	TRBJ2-3	TRBV6-5	TGTGCCAGCAGTTATGGGGACGGGGACACAGATACGCAGTATTTT	CASSYGDGDTDTQYF
once	NA	TRBJ1-2	TRBV7-2	TGTGCCAGCAGCTTAGACCCCTCCAGGGCCCGCCATGGCTACACCTTC	CASSLDPSRARHGYTF